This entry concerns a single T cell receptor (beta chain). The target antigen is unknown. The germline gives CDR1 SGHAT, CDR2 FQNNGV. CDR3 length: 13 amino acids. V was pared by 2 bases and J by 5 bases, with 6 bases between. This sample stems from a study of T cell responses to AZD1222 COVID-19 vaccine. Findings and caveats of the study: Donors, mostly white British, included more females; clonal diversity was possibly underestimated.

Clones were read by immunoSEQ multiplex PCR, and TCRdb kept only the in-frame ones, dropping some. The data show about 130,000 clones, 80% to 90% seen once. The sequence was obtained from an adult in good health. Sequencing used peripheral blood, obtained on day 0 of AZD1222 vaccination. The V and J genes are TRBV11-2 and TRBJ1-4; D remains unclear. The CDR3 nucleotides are TGTGCCAGCAGCTTAATGGGGAATGAAAAACTGTTTTTT. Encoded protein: CASSLMGNEKLFF.